Shown below are 27 T cell receptor beta chains from a single sample sequenced in a study of T cells in Graves' hyperthyroidism and ophthalmopathy (dated by TCRdb to about 2019). The library was made by multiplex PCR. Data came from an Illumina HiSeq 2000. TCR beta CDR3 regions were amplified from RNA transcripts. The first round of RT-PCR for the TCR CDR3 was performed with the HTBI primer set and the Qiagen OneStep RT-PCR kit. In TCRdb, the public reads were trimmed at Q25 with fastp and aligned with MiXCR, with productive beta chains retained. Rows are combined by CDR3 protein, so each entry shows the most common genes and DNA. Across this sample there are around 720,000 distinct CDR3 sequences, with approximately 36% seen only once. Roughly 30% of the sample belongs to the ten largest clones. Sequencing input: blood. These receptors were taken from a woman aged 40 to 50 with Graves' hyperthyroidism.

The J gene is TRBJ1-2, the V gene TRBV6-6; a weak D match, TRBD1 (5 bases). V shed 7 bases and J shed 1 base, with 10 bases lying between them. The CDR3 spans 13 residues. Germline loops: CDR1 MNHNY, CDR2 SVGAGI (reference sequence). In nucleotides, the CDR3 is TGTGCCAGCAACACAGGATTTAACTATGGCTACACCTTC. Protein product: CASNTGFNYGYTF.

This CDR3 is CSARDPHGRAAGELFF. The CDR3 coding sequence is TGCAGTGCTAGAGATCCCCACGGGAGGGCCGCCGGGGAGCTGTTTTTT. This chain links TRBV20-1 with TRBJ2-2, with TRBD2 matching 8 bases. The CDR3 extends over 16 amino acids. The V gene end was trimmed by 0 bases and the J gene end by 6 bases; junction bases not matched to a gene: 9. Germline V CDR1 and CDR2: DFQATT, SNEGSKA (reference sequence).

This clonotype came up many times. This chain uses TRBV10-2 with TRBJ1-6; 7 positions match TRBD1. The V gene end was trimmed by 10 bases and the J gene end by 3 bases; junction bases not matched to a gene: 18. Germline V CDR1 and CDR2: WSHSY, SAAADI. This CDR3 is built from 18 residues. The CDR3 DNA reads TGCGCCACAAGGGACAGAGTTTTTTCATCGGGCTATAATTCACCCCTCCACTTT. It codes for CATRDRVFSSGYNSPLHF.

The V and J genes are TRBV11-2 and TRBJ2-5, with 10 bases lining up with TRBD2. The J call may be mistaken, given a closer DNA end match to TRBJ2-1. The germline CDR1 and CDR2 sequences are SGHAT and FQNNGV. There are 15 residues in the CDR3. The DNA of the CDR3 is TGTGCCAGCAGCGGGACGAGCGGGAGGGCCAATGAGCAGTTCTTC. Translation: CASSGTSGRANEQFF.

V and J are TRBV24-1 and TRBJ2-2; TRBD1 matches at 7 bases. CDR1 and CDR2 (germline): KGHDR, SFDVKD. There are 17 residues in the CDR3. With 4 bases clipped from V and 2 bases from J, the junction kept 9 bases outside the gene matches. CDR3 residues: CATSDPTGTVNTGELFF. The CDR3 DNA is TGTGCCACCAGTGACCCGACCGGGACAGTCAACACCGGGGAGCTGTTTTTT.

This clonotype was counted at least ten times. The CDR3 sequence: CASRNRIYNSPLHF. In DNA, the CDR3 is TGTGCCAGTCGAAACAGAATCTATAATTCACCCCTCCACTTT. The rearrangement uses TRBV19 and TRBJ1-6; no firm D call. CDR3 length: 14 residues. The ends were cut back, 8 bases at V and 3 bases at J, with 11 bases in the middle. Germline CDR1 LNHDA, CDR2 SQIVND (reference sequence).

The rearrangement links TRBV12-3 or TRBV12-4 to TRBJ1-5, with D tentatively TRBD1 (5 bases). V was pared by 2 bases and J by 4 bases, with 15 bases between. The CDR3 loop spans 16 amino acids. The CDR3 sequence: CASSLLGDGYNQPQHF. CDR3 in DNA: TGTGCCAGCAGTTTATTAGGGGACGGATATAATCAGCCCCAGCATTTT.

The chain joins TRBV7-2 to TRBJ1-1; 7 positions match TRBD1. The ends lost 2 bases at V and 5 bases at J; junction bases unmatched: 8. Germline values: CDR1 SGHTA, CDR2 FQGNSA. The CDR3 has 15 residues. The chain's CDR3 is CASSLYQGVGTEAFF. In DNA form, the CDR3 reads TGTGCCAGCAGCTTATATCAGGGGGTTGGGACTGAAGCTTTCTTT.

The genes are TRBV30 and TRBJ2-2; D is unclear. The CDR3 has 13 amino acids. V was pared by 4 bases and J by 7 bases, with 13 bases between. The germline CDR1 and CDR2 sequences are GTSNPN and SVGIG (reference sequence). The CDR3 nucleotides are TGTGCCTGGAATTCCCTAGTTGGCGGGGAGCTGTTTTTT. Its translation is CAWNSLVGGELFF.

This clonotype came up a few times. V and J are TRBV12-3 or TRBV12-4 and TRBJ1-2; 7 nucleotides agree with TRBD1. The CDR3 is 15 residues long. The V segment lost 6 bases and the J segment 10 bases; nucleotides outside the gene matches: 17. The CDR3 loop reads CASRGEIRQGTSYTF. The CDR3 nucleotides are TGTGCCAGCAGGGGAGAAATAAGACAGGGAACCTCCTACACCTTC.

Points on this clonotype: It may be a read error: a sequence one base away is much more abundant. V and J are TRBV5-6 and TRBJ2-2, with D unclear. V was cut by 3 bases and J by 2 bases, with 5 bases left in between. The CDR3 contains 13 residues. Germline V gives CDR1 SGHDT, CDR2 YYEEEE. CDR3 sequence reads: CASSSCNTGELFF. The CDR3, as DNA: TGTGCCAGCAGCTCCTGTAACACCGGGGAGCTGTTTTTT.

V is TRBV15 and J is TRBJ1-1; the match to TRBD1 covers 9 bases. Per the germline V gene, CDR1 is LNHNV and CDR2 is YYDKDF (reference sequence). The CDR3 has 13 amino acids. With V trimmed by 10 bases and J by 3 bases, 6 bases remained unmatched. DNA of the CDR3: TGTGCCATCGGGACAGGGTTGGACACTGAAGCTTTCTTT. This gives the protein CAIGTGLDTEAFF.

This clonotype was recorded a few times. V is TRBV4-1 and J is TRBJ2-7; TRBD1 agrees at 8 bases. The CDR3 is 16 amino acids. Germline V lookup: CDR1 MGHRA, CDR2 YSYEKL. The ends lost 4 bases at V and 3 bases at J; junction bases unmatched: 11. The DNA of the CDR3 is TGCGCCAGCAGCCTACAGACAGGACAGGGTATCTACGAGCAGTACTTC. This translates into CASSLQTGQGIYEQYF.

This clonotype showed up many times. This chain links TRBV10-3 with TRBJ2-5; the D gene is possibly TRBD1 (6 bases). The V gene's germline CDR1 is ENHRY and CDR2 SYGVKD. Trimming stripped 5 bases from V and 1 base from J, with 8 bases between. The CDR3 loop spans 13 amino acids. In DNA form, the CDR3 reads TGTGCCATCAGTCGACAGGTCCAAGAGACCCAGTACTTC. Translated, it gives CAISRQVQETQYF.

The chain couples TRBV7-8 to TRBJ2-2; 11 bases align to TRBD2. The CDR3 has 17 residues. V gave up 0 bases and J gave up 7 bases; unmatched junction bases: 7. Per germline, CDR1 SGHVS and CDR2 FQNEAQ. Written as DNA, the CDR3 is TGTGCCAGCAGCTTAGCGTTCACTAGCGGGAGAGGCGGGGAGCTGTTTTTT. Translated, it gives CASSLAFTSGRGGELFF.

V is TRBV27 and J is TRBJ2-7; D gene unclear. The ends were cut back, 5 bases at V and 3 bases at J, with 11 bases in the middle. The CDR3 is 13 residues long. Germline V CDR1 and CDR2: MNHEY, SMNVEV (reference sequence). The CDR3 DNA sequence: TGTGCCAGCAGTGGCGACCAACGCTACGAGCAGTACTTC. Its protein product is CASSGDQRYEQYF.

CDR3: CSATRTGIGDTEAFF. The CDR3 DNA is TGCAGTGCAACACGGACAGGGATTGGGGACACTGAAGCTTTCTTT. The rearrangement links TRBV20-1 to TRBJ1-1, with 8 bases identical to TRBD1. V dropped 6 bases and J dropped 3; count of bases not matched to a gene: 12. The CDR3 has 15 residues. Germline V lookup: CDR1 DFQATT, CDR2 SNEGSKA (reference sequence).

The V gene is TRBV5-6, the J gene TRBJ1-1; perhaps TRBD1 as D (6 bases). V shed 2 bases and J shed 0 bases, with 11 bases lying between them. Per germline, CDR1 SGHDT and CDR2 YYEEEE. This CDR3 has 15 amino acids. CDR3 amino acids: CASSFPGQLNTEAFF. CDR3 nucleotides: TGTGCCAGCAGCTTCCCAGGACAGTTGAACACTGAAGCTTTCTTT.

This clonotype occurred a few times. The J gene is TRBJ1-2, the V gene TRBV6-2 or TRBV6-3; D call uncertain. Germline lookup yields CDR1 MNHEY and CDR2 SVGEGT. The length of the CDR3 is 14 residues. The V and J ends lost 7 bases and 6 bases respectively, with 18 bases between them. The CDR3 nucleotides read TGTGCCAGCACCACTCCTCTCGATTTAAATGGCTACACCTTC. Protein product: CASTTPLDLNGYTF.

The CDR3 DNA sequence: TGTGCCAGCAGCTTCCCCCCTCTTTACGAGCAGTACTTC. Translated: CASSFPPLYEQYF. The chain recombines TRBV2 with TRBJ2-7; D not certain. The CDR3 runs to 13 residues. V was clipped by 6 bases and J by 4 bases, with 13 bases between them. The germline gives CDR1 SNHLY, CDR2 FYNNEI.

Comment on this clonotype: At one end the junction does not follow the germline gene, possibly because of a read error. The gene calls are TRBV27 and TRBJ1-3; D is uncertain. The CDR3 runs to 12 residues. Germline V CDR1 and CDR2: MNHEY, SMNVEV (reference sequence). The CDR3: CASRGSRNTIYF. CDR3 DNA: TGTGCCAGCCGTGGCTCTAGAAACACCATATATTTT.

This clonotype was picked up one time. The V call is TRBV2, the J call TRBJ2-2; 9 bases are a match to TRBD1. Looked up from germline, CDR1 is SNHLY and CDR2 is FYNNEI. V lost 7 bases, J lost 5 bases, and 8 bases stayed unmatched. The CDR3 loop spans 15 amino acids. The CDR3 sequence is CASMWDRVGTGELFF. As DNA, the CDR3 is TGTGCCAGCATGTGGGACAGGGTAGGAACCGGGGAGCTGTTTTTT.

The chain uses TRBV7-3 and TRBJ2-5, with D tentatively TRBD1 or TRBD2 (6 bases each). The CDR3 is 15 amino acids. CDR1 is SGHTA and CDR2 is FQGTGA in the germline V gene. V shed 1 base and J shed 1 base, with 10 bases lying between them. CDR3 sequence reads: CASSLNGGAQETQYF. CDR3 nucleotides: TGTGCCAGCAGCTTAAACGGGGGCGCCCAAGAGACCCAGTACTTC.

This sequence joins TRBV6-5 and TRBJ1-2; a possible D gene is TRBD1 (5 bases). The CDR3 runs to 13 residues. V lost 5 bases and J lost 8, with 15 bases in between. The germline V gene encodes CDR1 MNHEY and CDR2 SVGAGI. CDR3 region: CASSLPGPGGYTF. The CDR3 coding sequence is TGTGCCAGCAGTCTCCCGGGACCTGGGGGCTACACCTTC.

This clonotype has more than one count but fewer than ten. J is TRBJ2-7 and V is TRBV7-9; D may be TRBD2 (6 bases). CDR3 size: 15 residues. CDR1 SEHNR and CDR2 FQNEAQ come from the germline V gene (reference sequence). V was pared by 5 bases and J by 5 bases, with 19 bases between. The CDR3 protein is CASSPAPGGFDEQYF. CDR3 DNA: TGTGCCAGCAGCCCCGCCCCCGGGGGATTCGACGAGCAGTACTTC.

This clonotype was seen more than once but under ten times. This chain links TRBV20-1 with TRBJ1-4; 9 bases line up with TRBD1. The CDR3 is 13 amino acids. Germline assignment: CDR1 DFQATT and CDR2 SNEGSKA (reference sequence). J gave up 5 bases and V 6 bases, and 4 bases lay outside the gene matches. The CDR3 nucleotides read TGCAGTGCCAAAACAGGGGGCAATGAAAAACTGTTTTTT. Translated: CSAKTGGNEKLFF.

Points on this clonotype: The final CDR3 position lacks the conserved phenylalanine or tryptophan, pointing to a likely read error. The gene calls are TRBV25-1 and TRBJ1-2; D perhaps matches TRBD1 (5 bases). The CDR3 is 12 residues long. Germline-derived CDR1 and CDR2 are MGHDK and SYGVNS. V shed 4 bases and J shed 8 bases, with 11 bases lying between them. This CDR3 is CASSGGPRGYTL. DNA of the CDR3: TGTGCCAGCAGTGGGGGACCGCGGGGCTACACCCTC.